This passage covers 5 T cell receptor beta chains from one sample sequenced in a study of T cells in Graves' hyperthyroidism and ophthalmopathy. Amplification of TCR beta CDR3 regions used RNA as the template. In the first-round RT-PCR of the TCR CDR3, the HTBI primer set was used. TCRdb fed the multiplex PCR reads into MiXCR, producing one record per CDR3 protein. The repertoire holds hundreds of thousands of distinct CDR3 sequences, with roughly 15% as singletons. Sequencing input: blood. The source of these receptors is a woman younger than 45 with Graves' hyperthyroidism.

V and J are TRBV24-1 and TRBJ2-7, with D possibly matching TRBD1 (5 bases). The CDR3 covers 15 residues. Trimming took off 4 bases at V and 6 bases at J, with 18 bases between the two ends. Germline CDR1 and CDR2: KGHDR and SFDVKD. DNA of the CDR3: TGTGCCACCAGTGAGGCAACGGCCAGGGTCTCCGAGCAGTACTTC. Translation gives CATSEATARVSEQYF.

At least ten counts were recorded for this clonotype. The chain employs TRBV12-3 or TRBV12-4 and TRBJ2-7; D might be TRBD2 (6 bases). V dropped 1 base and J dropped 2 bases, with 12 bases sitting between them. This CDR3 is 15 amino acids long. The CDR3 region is CASSLVAGPAYEQYF. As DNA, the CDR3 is TGTGCCAGCAGTTTAGTCGCGGGACCCGCCTACGAGCAGTACTTC.

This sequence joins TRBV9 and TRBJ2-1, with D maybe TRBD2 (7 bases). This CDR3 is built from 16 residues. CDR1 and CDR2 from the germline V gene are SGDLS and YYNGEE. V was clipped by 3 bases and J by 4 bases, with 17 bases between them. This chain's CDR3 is CASSGGGQGIYNEQFF. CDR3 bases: TGTGCCAGCAGCGGGGGGGGGCAGGGGATATACAATGAGCAGTTCTTC.

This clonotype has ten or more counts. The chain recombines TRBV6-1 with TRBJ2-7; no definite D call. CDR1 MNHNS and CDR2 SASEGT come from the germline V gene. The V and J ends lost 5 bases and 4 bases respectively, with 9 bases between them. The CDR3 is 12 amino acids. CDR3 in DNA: TGTGCCAGCAGTAGTACAGCTTACGAGCAGTACTTC. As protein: CASSSTAYEQYF.

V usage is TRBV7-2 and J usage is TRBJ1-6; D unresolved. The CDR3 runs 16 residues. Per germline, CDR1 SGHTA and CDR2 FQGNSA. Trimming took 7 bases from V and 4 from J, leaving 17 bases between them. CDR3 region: CASNPYLGDYNSPLHF. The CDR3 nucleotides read TGTGCCAGCAACCCCTACCTCGGAGATTATAATTCACCCCTCCACTTT.